This T cell receptor (beta chain) was sequenced during a study of Ad26.COV2.S vaccination and SARS-CoV-2 variants. Across the whole study: Trial arm assignment for the donor was COV1001 Ad26.COV2.S. Whole-study results and caveats: Spike-specific TCR breadth was greater in vaccine than placebo recipients.

V lost 3 bases and J lost 6, with 15 bases in between. This CDR3 spans 15 amino acids. The germline CDR1 and CDR2 sequences are SGHTA and FQGNSA. Treatment meaning: roughly 20 received Ad26.COV2.S at low or high dose, single or two shots; about five received placebo; per-sample allocation not given. Sampling was performed 63 days after the first vaccine or placebo injection. As to this clone: No antigen is known for it.

Clones were read by immunoSEQ multiplex PCR, and TCRdb kept only the in-frame ones, dropping some. This sample yields 350,000 to 400,000 clones, of which about nine tenths are seen a single time; 1.9% belongs to the top ten. The chain has TRBV7-2 and TRBJ2-1, with D unresolved. The origin of this receptor is a person aged 18-60 years who received the Ad26.COV2.S COVID-19 vaccine or a placebo. The material sequenced was peripheral blood, taken in a trial of Ad26.COV2.S vaccine versus placebo. The CDR3 region is CASSLTSDKPNEQFF. The DNA of the CDR3 is TGTGCCAGCAGCTTGACCAGCGACAAACCCAATGAGCAGTTCTTC.